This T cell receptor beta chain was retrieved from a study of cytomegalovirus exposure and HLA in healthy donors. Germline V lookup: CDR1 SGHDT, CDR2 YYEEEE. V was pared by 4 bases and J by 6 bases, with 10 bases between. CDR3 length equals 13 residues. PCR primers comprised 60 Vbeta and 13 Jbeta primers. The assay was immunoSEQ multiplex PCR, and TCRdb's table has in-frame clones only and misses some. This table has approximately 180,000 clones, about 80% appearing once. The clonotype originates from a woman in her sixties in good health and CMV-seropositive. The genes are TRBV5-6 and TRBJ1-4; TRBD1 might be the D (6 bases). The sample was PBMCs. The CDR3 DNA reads TGTGCCAGCAGCCCACAGGGTGATGAAAAACTGTTTTTT. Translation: CASSPQGDEKLFF.